These 9 T cell receptor beta chains were sequenced from one sample in a study of spatial heterogeneity in lung cancer. Study-level results: The study found that expanded intratumoral alpha and beta TCR counts tracked tumor mutation counts.

Time point meaning: sample taken at primary tumor resection. Antigen specificity for these receptors is unknown. MiXCR, run by TCRdb on the 5' RACE reads, gives a single entry per CDR3 protein. This sample yields several thousand distinct CDR3 sequences, of which more than 13% are seen a single time; approximately 10% belongs to the top ten. The sample was lung tumor tissue, taken at surgery. The receptors were sampled from a female donor with early-stage non-small cell lung cancer.

This clonotype ranks as medium-sized. The rearrangement uses TRBV9 and TRBJ2-2; D gene unclear. This CDR3 is built from 15 residues. CDR1 and CDR2 (germline): SGDLS, YYNGEE. Trimming cost V 3 bases and J 3 bases, with 12 bases left between them. The CDR3 loop is CASSAPFGYTGELFF. The CDR3 DNA is TGTGCCAGCAGCGCGCCGTTTGGGTACACCGGGGAGCTGTTTTTT.

This clonotype was seen many times. The V call is TRBV5-4, the J call TRBJ2-1; 11 nucleotides align to TRBD1. The V gene end was trimmed by 0 bases and the J gene end by 9 bases; junction bases not matched to a gene: 8. The CDR3 covers 16 residues. The germline gives CDR1 SGHNT, CDR2 YYREEE (reference sequence). In nucleotides, the CDR3 is TGTGCCAGCAGCTTGGGAGGGACAGGGGGACTAGGTGAGCAGTTCTTC. Amino acids: CASSLGGTGGLGEQFF.

This clonotype was recorded many times. The rearrangement uses TRBV5-1 and TRBJ2-3; D is perhaps TRBD2 (6 bases). V was pared by 5 bases and J by 4 bases, with 11 bases between. CDR3 length equals 13 residues. CDR1 and CDR2 (germline): SGHRS, YFSETQ. The CDR3: CASSAGSPDTQYF. In nucleotides, the CDR3 is TGCGCCAGCAGTGCGGGGTCTCCAGATACGCAGTATTTT. Full variable domain (outside the CDR3, taken from reference TRBV5-1 and TRBJ2-3): KAGVTQTPRYLIKTRGQQVTLSCSPISGHRSVSWYQQTPGQGLQFLFEYFSETQRNKGNFPGRFSGRQFSNSRSEMNVSTLELGDSALYLCASSAGSPDTQYFGPGTRLTVL.

This clonotype is deemed medium-sized. The chain combines TRBV20-1 with TRBJ2-2, with TRBD2 matching over 9 bases. Germline CDR1 is DFQATT and CDR2 is SNEGSKA (reference sequence). This CDR3 has 15 amino acids. V was clipped by 3 bases and J by 4 bases; unmatched bases: 6. The CDR3 loop reads CSARSRGGVTGELFF. DNA for the CDR3: TGCAGTGCTAGGAGTCGCGGGGGGGTCACCGGGGAGCTGTTTTTT.

This clonotype has ten or more counts. No conserved phenylalanine or tryptophan is present at the end of the CDR3, so a read error is the likely explanation. It is unclear where the CDR3 begins or ends on the DNA, so no DNA is shown, and the CDR3 is as TCRdb lists it. V gene TRBV7-2 combines with J gene TRBJ2-7; the DNA was not used to check the table's D call, TRBD2. CDR1 is SGHTA, CDR2 FQGNSA, per germline. The CDR3 is 12 amino acids long, termini counted. The CDR3 region is CASSFPGTSMSI.

This clonotype turned up a few times. The rearrangement joins TRBV18 to TRBJ2-1; unclear D gene. V dropped 2 bases and J dropped 6 bases, with 5 bases sitting between them. The CDR3 length is 12 residues. Germline V gene data show CDR1 as KGHSH and CDR2 as LQKENI. CDR3 nucleotides: TGTGCCAGCTCACCAGGGGTCAATGAGCAGTTCTTC. It translates to CASSPGVNEQFF. The entire variable domain, with the rest obtained from reference TRBV18 and TRBJ2-1, is as follows: NAGVMQNPRHLVRRRGQEARLRCSPMKGHSHVYWYRQLPEEGLKFMVYLQKENIIDESGMPKERFSAEFPKEGPSILRIQQVVRGDSAAYFCASSPGVNEQFFGPGTRLTVL.

Sample share makes this clonotype medium-sized. The genes are TRBV29-1 and TRBJ1-1; 8 bases line up with TRBD1. Per germline, CDR1 SQVTM and CDR2 ANQGSEA. The CDR3 consists of 14 residues. V dropped 6 bases and J dropped 5; count of bases not matched to a gene: 11. The CDR3 DNA reads as TGCAGCGTCCGAGGGGACAGGTGGGCTACTGAAGCTTTCTTT. This translates into CSVRGDRWATEAFF.

This clonotype showed up many times. The chain has TRBV29-1 and TRBJ1-1, with D hard to call. Trimming pared 5 bases from V and 1 base from J, leaving 14 bases between. Germline loops: CDR1 SQVTM, CDR2 ANQGSEA. The length of the CDR3 is 14 residues. CDR3 loop: CSVRHLYGNTEAFF. In DNA, the CDR3 is TGCAGCGTTAGGCATCTGTATGGGAACACTGAAGCTTTCTTT.

The chain employs TRBV28 and TRBJ2-2; D gene unclear. Germline CDR1 MDHEN, CDR2 SYDVKM. The CDR3 spans 14 residues. The germline V and J ends were trimmed by 6 bases and 4 bases, with 12 bases remaining between them. The CDR3 spells CASSPGHLTGELFF. As DNA, the CDR3 is TGTGCCAGCAGCCCCGGCCACCTCACCGGGGAGCTGTTTTTT.